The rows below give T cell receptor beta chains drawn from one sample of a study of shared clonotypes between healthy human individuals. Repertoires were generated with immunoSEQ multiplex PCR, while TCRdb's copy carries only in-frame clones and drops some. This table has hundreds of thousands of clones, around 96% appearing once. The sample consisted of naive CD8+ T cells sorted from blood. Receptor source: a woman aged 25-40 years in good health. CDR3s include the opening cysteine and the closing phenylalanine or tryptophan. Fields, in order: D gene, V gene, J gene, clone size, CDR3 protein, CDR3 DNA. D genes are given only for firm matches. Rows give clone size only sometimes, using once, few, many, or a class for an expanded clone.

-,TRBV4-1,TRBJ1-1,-,CASSQVARVARNTEAFF,TGCGCCAGCAGCCAAGTTGCCAGGGTGGCAAGAAACACTGAAGCTTTCTTT
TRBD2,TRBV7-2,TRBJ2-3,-,CASSLVGVSGRGTDTQYF,TGTGCCAGCAGCTTAGTCGGAGTTAGCGGGCGTGGCACAGATACGCAGTATTTT
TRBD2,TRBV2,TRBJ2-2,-,CASRGGSGPRMFF,TGTGCCAGCAGGGGAGGGTCTGGGCCCCGAATGTTTTTT
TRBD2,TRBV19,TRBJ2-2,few,CASSRTSFVAGELFF,TGTGCCAGTAGCCGGACTAGCTTTGTGGCCGGGGAGCTGTTTTTT
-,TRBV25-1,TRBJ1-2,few,CASSDQGWSYGYTF,TGTGCCAGCAGTGACCAGGGATGGAGCTATGGCTACACCTTC
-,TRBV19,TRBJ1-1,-,CASSVNAAGTEAFF,TGTGCCAGTTCCGTTAATGCAGCGGGCACTGAAGCTTTCTTT
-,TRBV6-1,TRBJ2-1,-,CASRGQYNEQFF,TGTGCCAGTAGAGGACAGTACAATGAGCAGTTCTTC
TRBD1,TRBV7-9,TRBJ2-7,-,CASSLPTGEPHYEQYF,TGTGCCAGCAGCTTACCGACAGGGGAGCCACACTACGAGCAGTACTTC
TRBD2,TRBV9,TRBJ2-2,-,CASSGLAGGAGELFF,TGTGCCAGCAGCGGCTTAGCGGGAGGGGCCGGGGAGCTGTTTTTT
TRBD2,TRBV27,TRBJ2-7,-,CASASGLAYEQYF,TGTGCCAGCGCCTCGGGACTAGCTTACGAGCAGTACTTC
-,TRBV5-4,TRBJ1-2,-,CASSLATGPQYGYTF,TGTGCCAGCAGCTTGGCGACAGGCCCCCAATATGGCTACACCTTC
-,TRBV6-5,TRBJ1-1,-,CASMVGANTEAFF,TGTGCCAGCATGGTGGGGGCAAACACTGAAGCTTTCTTT
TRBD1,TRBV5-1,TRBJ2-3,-,CASSWDRVGADTQYF,TGCGCCAGCAGTTGGGACAGGGTTGGAGCAGATACGCAGTATTTT
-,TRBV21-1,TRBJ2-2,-,CASSQGEAGCTGELFF,TGTGCCAGCAGCCAAGGTGAAGCAGGGTGCACCGGGGAGCTGTTTTTT
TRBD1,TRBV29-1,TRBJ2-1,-,CSVGTGPQLARRDNEQFF,TGCAGCGTTGGGACAGGGCCCCAGCTAGCGCGCCGGGACAATGAGCAGTTCTTC
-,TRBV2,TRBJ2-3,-,CASSETGGVTDTQYF,TGTGCCAGCAGTGAAACAGGGGGGGTCACAGATACGCAGTATTTT
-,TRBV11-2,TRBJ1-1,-,CASSLEGFMNTEAFF,TGTGCCAGCAGCTTAGAGGGGTTCATGAACACTGAAGCTTTCTTT
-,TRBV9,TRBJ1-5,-,CASSVGADKQPQHF,TGTGCCAGCAGCGTAGGGGCCGACAAACAGCCCCAGCATTTT
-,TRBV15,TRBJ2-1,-,CATSRDTPRDGYNEQFF,TGTGCCACCAGCAGAGATACTCCCAGGGACGGCTACAATGAGCAGTTCTTC
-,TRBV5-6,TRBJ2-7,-,CASTKLASEQYF,TGTGCCAGCACCAAACTAGCTTCCGAGCAGTACTTC
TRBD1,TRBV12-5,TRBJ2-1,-,CASGSGTGYEQFF,TGTGCTAGTGGTTCCGGGACAGGGTATGAGCAGTTCTTC
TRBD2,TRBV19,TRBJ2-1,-,CASSIDPGLAGSYNEQFF,TGTGCCAGTAGTATAGATCCCGGACTAGCGGGAAGCTACAATGAGCAGTTCTTC
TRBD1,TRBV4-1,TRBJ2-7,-,CASSLRDRTAPRSYEQYF,TGCGCCAGCAGCCTGAGGGACAGAACCGCCCCTAGATCCTACGAGCAGTACTTC
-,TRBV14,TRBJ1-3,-,CASSQGTRRDTIYF,TGTGCCAGCAGCCAAGGGACACGGAGGGACACCATATATTTT
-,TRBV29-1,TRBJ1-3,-,CSVNADSVGNTIYF,TGCAGCGTTAATGCCGACTCGGTTGGAAACACCATATATTTT
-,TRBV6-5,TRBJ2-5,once,CASIYGGGQETQYF,TGTGCCAGCATCTATGGGGGTGGGCAAGAGACCCAGTACTTC
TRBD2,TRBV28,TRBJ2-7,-,CASSLFGSGKGTSGMGYEQYF,TGTGCCAGCAGTTTATTCGGCAGTGGGAAGGGGACTAGCGGGATGGGTTACGAGCAGTACTTC
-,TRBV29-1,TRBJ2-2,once,CSARATGELFF,TGCAGCGCCAGAGCCACCGGGGAGCTGTTTTTT
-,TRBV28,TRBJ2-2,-,CASSYLWDGELFF,TGTGCCAGCAGCTACCTATGGGACGGGGAGCTGTTTTTT
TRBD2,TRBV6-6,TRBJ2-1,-,CASSQLAGIRNEQFF,TGTGCCAGCAGTCAACTAGCGGGAATTCGGAATGAGCAGTTCTTC
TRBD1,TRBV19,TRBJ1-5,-,CASSMGQGNWPQHF,TGTGCCAGTTCAATGGGACAGGGGAATTGGCCCCAGCATTTT
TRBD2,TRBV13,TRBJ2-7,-,CASSPQRVAGGPHEQYF,TGTGCCAGCAGCCCACAAAGGGTAGCGGGAGGGCCCCACGAGCAGTACTTC
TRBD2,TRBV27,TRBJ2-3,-,CASSRGTSGPRDTQYF,TGTGCCAGCAGCCGGGGGACTAGCGGGCCTCGGGATACGCAGTATTTT
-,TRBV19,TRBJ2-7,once,CASSMYNNYEQYF,TGTGCCAGTAGTATGTACAACAACTACGAGCAGTACTTC
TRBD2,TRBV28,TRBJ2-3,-,CASSLGYAPGTSSFTDTQYF,TGTGCCAGCAGTTTGGGATATGCCCCGGGGACTAGCTCTTTCACAGATACGCAGTATTTT
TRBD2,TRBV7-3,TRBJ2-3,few,CASSLASGSTDTQYF,TGTGCCAGCAGCTTAGCTAGCGGGAGCACAGATACGCAGTATTTT
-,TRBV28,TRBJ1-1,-,CASSFRLMNTEAFF,TGTGCCAGCAGTTTCAGACTGATGAACACTGAAGCTTTCTTT
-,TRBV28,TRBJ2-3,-,CASSIPGQGGPDTQYF,TGTGCCAGCAGTATACCCGGACAGGGAGGGCCAGATACGCAGTATTTT
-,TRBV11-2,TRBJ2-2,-,CASSLGAVANTGELFF,TGTGCCAGCAGCTTAGGGGCGGTCGCGAACACCGGGGAGCTGTTTTTT
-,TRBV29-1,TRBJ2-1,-,CSVAQAYNEQFF,TGCAGCGTTGCCCAGGCCTACAATGAGCAGTTCTTC
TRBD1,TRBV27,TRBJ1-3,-,CASSPQGSGNTIYF,TGTGCCAGCAGTCCACAGGGGTCTGGAAACACCATATATTTT
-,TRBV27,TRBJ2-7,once,CASSPLGPSYEQYF,TGTGCCAGCAGTCCCCTAGGGCCCTCCTACGAGCAGTACTTC
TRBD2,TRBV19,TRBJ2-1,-,CASRESGTYNEQFF,TGTGCCAGTAGGGAGAGCGGGACGTACAATGAGCAGTTCTTC
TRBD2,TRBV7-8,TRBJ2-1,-,CASSLHLSGSESSYNEQFF,TGTGCCAGCAGCTTACATTTAAGCGGGAGCGAGAGCTCCTACAATGAGCAGTTCTTC
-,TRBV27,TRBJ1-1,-,CASTPTRGTVAFF,TGTGCCAGTACTCCCACGCGGGGTACGGTCGCTTTCTTT